The clone carrying this TCR beta chain is labeled as large (0.1 to 1%). The germline CDR1 and CDR2 sequences are SEHNR and FQNEAQ (reference sequence). Trimming cost V 9 bases and J 1 base, with 7 bases left between them. The CDR3 covers 13 residues. The table came from immunoSEQ multiplex PCR; TCRdb's copy has only in-frame clones and leaves some out. The repertoire holds some 130,000 clones, about 80% seen once, with roughly 10% in the top ten. The sample belongs to a study of blood T cell repertoires in COVID-19. The specimen sequenced was peripheral blood. The source of this sequence is a human donor in a cohort sampled during active COVID-19. The chain couples TRBV7-9 to TRBJ2-6, with unresolved D. The DNA of the CDR3 is TGTGCCAGATCCCTATCTGGGGCCAACGTCCTGACTTTC. It codes for CARSLSGANVLTF.